The rows below give T cell receptor beta chains drawn from one sample of a study of blood T cell repertoires in COVID-19. Clones were read by immunoSEQ multiplex PCR, and TCRdb kept only the in-frame ones, dropping some. The data contain some 100,000 clones, roughly 85% of them singletons. The specimen was peripheral blood. The receptors here all came from a human donor in a cohort sampled during active COVID-19. The CDR3 runs from the conserved cysteine through the conserved F or W. A D gene is named only where the DNA matches it firmly. Size values are once, few and many counts, or a class for expanded clones, and some rows have none.

size	D	V	J	CDR3	DNA
.	.	TRBV6-6	TRBJ1-2	CASSFPADWLGGYTF	TGTGCCAGCAGTTTCCCAGCGGACTGGCTCGGGGGCTACACCTTC
.	TRBD1	TRBV5-1	TRBJ1-2	CASSPGLRDSYGYTF	TGCGCCAGCAGCCCTGGCCTCAGGGACAGCTATGGCTACACCTTC
.	TRBD2	TRBV5-4	TRBJ2-1	CASSSTSGSLNEQFF	TGTGCCAGCAGCTCGACTAGCGGGAGTCTCAATGAGCAGTTCTTC
.	TRBD2	TRBV25-1	TRBJ2-7	CASSEYETSPRHEQYF	TGTGCCAGCAGTGAATATGAGACTAGCCCCCGACACGAGCAGTACTTC
many	TRBD1	TRBV3-1/TRBV3-2	TRBJ2-1	CASSHTGDRVNEQFF	TGTGCCAGCAGCCATACAGGGGATCGGGTCAATGAGCAGTTCTTC
few	TRBD1	TRBV28	TRBJ1-1	CASRGGQGILKPFF	TGTGCCAGCCGCGGAGGACAGGGGATTCTCAAGCCTTTCTTT
.	.	TRBV7-6	TRBJ1-1	CASSAMDSANTEAFF	TGTGCCAGCAGCGCCATGGACAGTGCGAACACTGAAGCTTTCTTT
.	.	TRBV6-5	TRBJ2-1	CASKESSSYNEQFF	TGTGCCAGCAAAGAATCCAGCTCCTACAATGAGCAGTTCTTC
.	.	TRBV7-2	TRBJ1-1	CASSLRQLATEAFF	TGTGCCAGCAGCTTACGACAGTTGGCAACTGAAGCTTTCTTT
.	.	TRBV6-6	TRBJ1-1	CASRKSATEAFF	TGTGCCAGCAGAAAGAGTGCAACTGAAGCTTTCTTT
.	TRBD1	TRBV5-1	TRBJ1-4	CASSMGTVYNEKLFF	TGCGCCAGCAGCATGGGGACAGTGTATAATGAAAAACTGTTTTTT
.	TRBD1	TRBV19	TRBJ1-3	CASSPQDRGSGNTIYF	TGTGCCAGTAGTCCTCAGGACAGGGGCTCTGGAAACACCATATATTTT
.	TRBD1	TRBV9	TRBJ2-1	CASSGTGGNNEQFF	TGTGCCAGCAGCGGGACAGGGGGTAACAATGAGCAGTTCTTC
.	TRBD1	TRBV3-1/TRBV3-2	TRBJ1-5	CASGTAYSNQPQHF	TGTGCCAGCGGGACAGCCTATAGCAATCAGCCCCAGCATTTT
.	TRBD1	TRBV5-4	TRBJ1-3	CASSLPSRQGSGNTIYF	TGTGCCAGCAGCTTGCCGTCTCGACAGGGCTCTGGAAACACCATATATTTT
.	.	TRBV11-2	TRBJ1-3	CASSSTRSYTIYF	TGTGCCAGCAGCTCCACCCGAAGCTACACCATATATTTT
few	TRBD2	TRBV7-6	TRBJ2-7	CASSLTSGSSYEQYF	TGTGCCAGCAGCTTGACTAGCGGGAGCTCCTACGAGCAGTACTTC
.	TRBD1	TRBV30	TRBJ1-5	CAWSSGGYQPQHF	TGTGCCTGGAGTTCAGGGGGTTATCAGCCCCAGCATTTT
.	.	TRBV28	TRBJ2-1	CASRTTGKVGEQFF	TGTGCCAGCAGGACGACCGGGAAGGTCGGCGAGCAGTTCTTC
once	.	TRBV27	TRBJ2-4	CASSLWAGAPNIQYF	TGTGCCAGCAGTTTATGGGCGGGGGCCCCAAACATTCAGTACTTC
.	TRBD2	TRBV2	TRBJ2-1	CAGSGRSQAEQFF	TGTGCCGGTAGCGGGAGGTCGCAAGCGGAGCAGTTCTTC
.	TRBD2	TRBV5-1	TRBJ2-7	CASSLTSDPYEQYF	TGCGCCAGCAGCCTAACTAGCGATCCATACGAGCAGTACTTC
.	.	TRBV6-2/TRBV6-3	TRBJ2-5	CASSPRNRVTETQYF	TGTGCCAGCAGCCCGAGAAACAGGGTAACAGAGACCCAGTACTTC
.	TRBD1	TRBV2	TRBJ1-3	CASSLGQSPGNTIYF	TGTGCCAGCAGTTTGGGACAGTCACCTGGAAACACCATATATTTT
once	.	TRBV5-1	TRBJ2-2	CASSPWNTGELFF	TGCGCCAGCAGCCCATGGAACACCGGGGAGCTGTTTTTT
.	.	TRBV9	TRBJ1-1	CASSVDGGNTEAFF	TGTGCCAGCAGCGTAGATGGAGGAAACACTGAAGCTTTCTTT
.	TRBD2	TRBV12-5	TRBJ2-1	CVSGFGAGAYNEQFF	TGTGTTAGTGGTTTTGGAGCGGGAGCCTACAATGAGCAGTTCTTC
few	.	TRBV7-9	TRBJ1-1	CASSLDMNTEAFF	TGTGCCAGCAGCTTAGATATGAACACTGAAGCTTTCTTT
.	TRBD2	TRBV7-2	TRBJ2-2	CASTIYASGGATGELFF	TGTGCCAGCACTATCTACGCTAGCGGGGGGGCGACTGGGGAGCTGTTTTTT
.	.	TRBV5-1	TRBJ1-2	CASSQGVGVFYGYTF	TGCGCCAGCAGCCAGGGCGTTGGGGTTTTCTATGGCTACACCTTC
few	.	TRBV28	TRBJ2-7	CASSWYPGRGPTDEQYF	TGTGCCAGCAGTTGGTATCCGGGGAGAGGGCCTACGGACGAGCAGTACTTC
.	.	TRBV28	TRBJ2-7	CASSRPPYRGGEQYF	TGTGCCAGCAGTCGACCCCCCTACAGGGGAGGCGAGCAGTACTTC
.	.	TRBV20-1	TRBJ2-1	CSAVVREQFF	TGCAGTGCTGTAGTCCGTGAGCAGTTCTTC
.	TRBD1	TRBV29-1	TRBJ1-2	CSVLRDRGGWGYTF	TGCAGCGTATTACGGGACAGGGGAGGTTGGGGCTACACCTTC
few	.	TRBV6-5	TRBJ2-3	CASSYHRASRTDTQYF	TGTGCCAGCAGTTATCACAGGGCTAGCCGCACAGATACGCAGTATTTT
.	.	TRBV5-6	TRBJ1-2	CASSSHLSGYGYTF	TGTGCCAGCAGCTCTCACCTATCTGGCTATGGCTACACCTTC
.	.	TRBV18	TRBJ2-5	CASSPRVGQETQYF	TGTGCCAGCTCACCACGAGTCGGCCAAGAGACCCAGTACTTC
.	TRBD2	TRBV4-1	TRBJ2-3	CASSRGTSGGTDTQYF	TGCGCCAGCAGCAGAGGGACTAGCGGGGGGACAGATACGCAGTATTTT
.	TRBD1	TRBV2	TRBJ1-2	CASSGDSTLEGYTF	TGTGCCAGCAGCGGGGACAGTACCCTTGAAGGCTACACCTTC
few	.	TRBV12-2	TRBJ2-6	CASRLDRDTHVCGANVLTF	TGTGCAAGTCGCTTAGATCGGGACACCCATGTTTGCGGGGCCAACGTCCTGACTTTC
.	.	TRBV5-4	TRBJ1-1	CASSEFNMGVEAFF	TGTGCCAGCAGCGAGTTTAACATGGGAGTTGAAGCTTTCTTT
.	.	TRBV5-1	TRBJ1-2	CASSLNLGQRGGYTF	TGCGCCAGCAGCTTGAACTTGGGGCAACGCGGTGGCTACACCTTC
.	.	TRBV18	TRBJ1-1	CASSPGGTAEAFF	TGTGCCAGCTCACCGGGGGGGACGGCTGAAGCTTTCTTT
.	TRBD2	TRBV19	TRBJ2-7	CASSREGGYEQYF	TGTGCCAGTAGCCGGGAGGGAGGCTACGAGCAGTACTTC
.	TRBD1	TRBV6-1	TRBJ1-5	CASSEGAGGMQPQHF	TGTGCCAGCAGTGAAGGTGCAGGGGGGATGCAGCCCCAGCATTTT
.	TRBD1	TRBV7-9	TRBJ1-1	CASSPRTGENTEAFF	TGTGCCAGCAGCCCACGGACAGGCGAGAACACTGAAGCTTTCTTT
.	TRBD1	TRBV2	TRBJ1-2	CASSRGQGNGYTF	TGTGCCAGCAGTAGAGGACAGGGAAATGGCTACACCTTC
.	.	TRBV15	TRBJ2-3	CATGSAGRPKDTQYF	TGTGCCACCGGCTCGGCCGGGAGACCCAAAGATACGCAGTATTTT
.	.	TRBV4-1	TRBJ1-2	CASRSSTDNYGYTF	TGCGCCAGCAGATCTAGCACAGATAACTATGGCTACACCTTC
once	.	TRBV2	TRBJ1-2	CASSESYGYTF	TGTGCCAGCAGTGAGAGCTATGGCTACACCTTC
.	TRBD2	TRBV28	TRBJ2-1	CASSGLAGLPRSYNEQFF	TGTGCCAGCAGTGGACTAGCGGGACTTCCCCGCTCCTACAATGAGCAGTTCTTC
.	TRBD2	TRBV11-2	TRBJ2-3	CASLDAGAKDTQYF	TGTGCCAGCCTTGACGCGGGAGCGAAAGATACGCAGTATTTT
.	.	TRBV2	TRBJ1-5	CATRGQGMQPQHF	TGTGCCACGCGGGGGCAGGGGATGCAGCCCCAGCATTTT
.	.	TRBV27	TRBJ1-6	CASGAWAGALHF	TGTGCCAGCGGGGCGTGGGCGGGGGCCCTCCACTTT
.	.	TRBV5-1	TRBJ1-2	CASSFSSGSGYGYTF	TGCGCCAGCAGCTTCTCCTCCGGGTCGGGCTATGGCTACACCTTC